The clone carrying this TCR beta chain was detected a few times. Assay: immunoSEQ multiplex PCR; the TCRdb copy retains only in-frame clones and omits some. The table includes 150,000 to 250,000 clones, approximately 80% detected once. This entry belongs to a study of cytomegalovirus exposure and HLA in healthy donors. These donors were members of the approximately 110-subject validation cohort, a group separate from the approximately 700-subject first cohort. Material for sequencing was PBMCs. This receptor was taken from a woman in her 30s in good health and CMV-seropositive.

CDR3 loop: CASRGDRVYGYTF. Here the CDR3 DNA reads TGTGCCAGCAGGGGGGACAGGGTCTATGGCTACACCTTC. The J gene is TRBJ1-2, the V gene TRBV28; TRBD1 matches at 9 bases. J was trimmed by 4 bases and V by 6 bases; bases with no gene match: 3. In germline, CDR1 is MDHEN, CDR2 SYDVKM. CDR3 length: 13 residues.